The entry that follows covers one T cell receptor beta chain sequence. The data derive from a study of Ad26.COV2.S vaccination and SARS-CoV-2 variants. Sample treatment: around 19 received Ad26.COV2.S at low or high dose, single or two shots; five or six received placebo; per-sample allocation not given. Material that was analyzed had been drawn on day 63 after the first vaccine or placebo injection. Assay: immunoSEQ multiplex PCR; the TCRdb copy retains only in-frame clones and omits some. The table has almost 400,000 clones, about 88% seen once. Trimming removed 4 bases from V and 6 bases from J, with 10 bases in between. This CDR3 is built from 13 residues.

The TCR was taken from a person between 18 and 65 years old who received the Ad26.COV2.S COVID-19 vaccine or a placebo. This specimen was peripheral blood, taken in a trial of Ad26.COV2.S vaccine versus placebo. The chain combines TRBV12-3 or TRBV12-4 with TRBJ2-1, with a possible D match to TRBD2 (6 bases). As DNA, the CDR3 is TGTGCCAGCAGTTCCGGGGAGGTCAATGAGCAGTTCTTC. It codes for CASSSGEVNEQFF.